Shown below are 8 T cell receptor beta chains from a single sample sequenced in a study of blood T cell repertoires in COVID-19. Assay used: immunoSEQ multiplex PCR; TCRdb lists only in-frame clones, some missing. The sample has 150,000 to 200,000 clones; approximately 85% are singletons. Sequencing was performed on peripheral blood. Receptors were obtained from an elderly woman with acute or convalescent COVID-19.

The chain combines TRBV3-1 (or the pseudogene TRBV3-2) with TRBJ2-1; 13 positions agree with TRBD2. Germline CDR1 LGHDT, CDR2 YNNKEL (reference sequence). Trimming at V came to 4 bases and at J to 9 bases, leaving 9 bases not matched to a gene. The CDR3 loop spans 16 amino acids. The chain's CDR3 is CASSLRTSGGAGEQFF. In DNA form, the CDR3 reads TGTGCCAGCAGCCTTCGAACTAGCGGGGGGGCCGGTGAGCAGTTCTTC.

This sequence joins TRBV5-1 and TRBJ2-3; a possible D gene is TRBD1 (5 bases). The V end was cut by 5 bases, the J end by 6 bases, with 22 bases between. The CDR3 consists of 16 residues. The germline CDR1 and CDR2 sequences are SGHRS and YFSETQ. CDR3 in amino acids: CASSPRNSRVSDTQYF. DNA of the CDR3: TGCGCCAGCAGTCCAAGAAACAGCAGGGTTTCGGATACGCAGTATTTT.

The chain uses TRBV30 and TRBJ2-2; D might be TRBD1 (6 bases). Germline V gene data show CDR1 as GTSNPN and CDR2 as SVGIG (reference sequence). V was trimmed by 2 bases and J by 3 bases, leaving 13 bases between them. The CDR3 has 15 amino acids. The CDR3 region has the DNA TGTGCCTGGAGTCTTACAGGGTTGTACACCGGGGAGCTGTTTTTT. It specifies CAWSLTGLYTGELFF. The full variable domain, completed using reference TRBV30 and TRBJ2-2, is SQTIHQWPATLVQPVGSPLSLECTVEGTSNPNLYWYRQAAGRGLQLLFYSVGIGQISSEVPQNLSASRPQDRQFILSSKKLLLSDSGFYLCAWSLTGLYTGELFFGEGSRLTVL.

This clone was observed a single time. This chain connects TRBV24-1 to TRBJ2-3, with TRBD1 as a possible D gene (6 bases). The germline gives CDR1 KGHDR, CDR2 SFDVKD. The CDR3 is 14 amino acids. The germline V and J ends were trimmed by 4 bases and 3 bases, with 10 bases remaining between them. CDR3 in amino acids: CATSEHRETDTQYF. CDR3 coding DNA: TGTGCCACCAGTGAACACAGGGAGACAGATACGCAGTATTTT.

The CDR3 bases are TGTGCCAGCAGCTTAGGGGCAAATTCACCCCTCCACTTT. This encodes CASSLGANSPLHF. This chain joins TRBV7-2 and TRBJ1-6; D is uncertain. The CDR3 runs 13 residues. Germline V gene sequence: CDR1 SGHTA, CDR2 FQGNSA. V gave up 1 base and J gave up 7 bases, with 5 bases separating them.

The CDR3 coding sequence is TGTGCCAGCAGTTCGGGACAGGGGGCTTCGAACACTGAAGCTTTCTTT. Amino acid sequence: CASSSGQGASNTEAFF. The chain employs TRBV6-5 and TRBJ1-1, with TRBD1 matching over 12 bases. The CDR3 is made up of 16 amino acids. Germline CDR1 is MNHEY and CDR2 is SVGAGI. The ends lost 4 bases at V and 1 base at J; junction bases unmatched: 4.

The CDR3 sequence is CASSLDGLGYGYTF. The DNA for the CDR3 is TGCGCCAGCAGCTTGGATGGACTAGGGTATGGCTACACCTTC. This chain joins TRBV5-1 and TRBJ1-2; D remains ambiguous. CDR1 and CDR2 from the germline V gene are SGHRS and YFSETQ. Trimming removed 0 bases from V and 5 bases from J, with 11 bases in between. This CDR3 region has 14 residues.

The chain uses TRBV9 and TRBJ2-5; D is perhaps TRBD1 (7 bases). This CDR3 spans 16 amino acids. Germline CDR1 is SGDLS and CDR2 is YYNGEE. V shed 1 base and J shed 0 bases, with 13 bases lying between them. This CDR3 reads CASSVRQGGYQETQYF. The CDR3 DNA reads TGTGCCAGCAGCGTAAGGCAGGGGGGCTACCAAGAGACCCAGTACTTC. Supplemented by reference TRBV9 and TRBJ2-5, the full variable domain reads DSGVTQTPKHLITATGQRVTLRCSPRSGDLSVYWYQQSLDQGLQFLIQYYNGEERAKGNILERFSAQQFPDLHSELNLSSLELGDSALYFCASSVRQGGYQETQYFGPGTRLLVL.